This T cell receptor (beta chain) derives from a study of CD8 T cells in ankylosing spondylitis. Study outcomes and limitations: Before this, some motif variants had been reported in reactive arthritis synovial fluid and blood. Eight or nine highly homologous variants formed a TCR beta motif that appeared characteristic of ankylosing spondylitis blood. The clones that were linked to disease were reported to be significantly enriched in matched synovial fluid samples from ankylosing spondylitis patients.

This CDR3 is built from 15 residues. The germline gives CDR1 MGHRA, CDR2 YSYEKL. The germline V and J ends were trimmed by 1 base and 0 bases, with 10 bases remaining between them. Libraries for TCR beta were made by quantitative 5'-RACE with molecular barcodes. TCRdb re-called the 5' RACE reads with MiXCR, one entry per CDR3 protein. Of 220,000 or so distinct CDR3 sequences in the sample, 18% were seen once. As to this clonotype: Its target is not known.

The chain employs TRBV4-1 and TRBJ2-7; the D gene is possibly TRBD1 (6 bases). This clonotype was obtained from a male donor with ankylosing spondylitis. The sample comprised blood, either unsorted or a sorted T cell fraction (not recorded which). CDR3: CASSQARDNSYEQYF. CDR3 nucleotides: TGCGCCAGCAGCCAAGCCCGGGACAACTCCTACGAGCAGTACTTC.